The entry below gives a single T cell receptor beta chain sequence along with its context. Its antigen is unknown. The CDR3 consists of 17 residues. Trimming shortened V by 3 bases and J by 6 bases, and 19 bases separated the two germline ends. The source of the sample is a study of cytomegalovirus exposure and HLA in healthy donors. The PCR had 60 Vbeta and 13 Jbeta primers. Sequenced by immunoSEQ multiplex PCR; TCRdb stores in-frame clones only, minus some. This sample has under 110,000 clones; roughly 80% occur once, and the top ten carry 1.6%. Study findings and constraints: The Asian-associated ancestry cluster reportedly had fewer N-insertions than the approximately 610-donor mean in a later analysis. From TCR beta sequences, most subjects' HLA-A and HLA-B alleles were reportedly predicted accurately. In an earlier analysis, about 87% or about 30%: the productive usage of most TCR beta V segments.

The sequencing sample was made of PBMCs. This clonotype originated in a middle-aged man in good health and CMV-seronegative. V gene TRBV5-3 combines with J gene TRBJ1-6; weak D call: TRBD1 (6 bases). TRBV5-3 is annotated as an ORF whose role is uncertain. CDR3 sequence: CARSSLRGGTCNSPLHF. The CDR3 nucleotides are TGTGCCAGAAGCTCGCTTAGGGGGGGGACATGTAATTCACCCCTCCACTTT.